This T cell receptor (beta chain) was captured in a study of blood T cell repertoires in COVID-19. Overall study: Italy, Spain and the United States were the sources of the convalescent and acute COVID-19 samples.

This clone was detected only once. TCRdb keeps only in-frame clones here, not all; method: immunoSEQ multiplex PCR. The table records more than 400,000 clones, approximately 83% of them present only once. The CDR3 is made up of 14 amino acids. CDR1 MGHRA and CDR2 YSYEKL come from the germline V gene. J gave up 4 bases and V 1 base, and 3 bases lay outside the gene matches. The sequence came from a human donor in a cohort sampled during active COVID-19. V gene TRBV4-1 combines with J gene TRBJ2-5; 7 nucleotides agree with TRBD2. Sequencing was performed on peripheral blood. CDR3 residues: CASSQGREGETQYF. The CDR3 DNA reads TGCGCCAGCAGCCAAGGCAGGGAGGGAGAGACCCAGTACTTC.